The table lists the clone carrying this T cell receptor beta chain with a count of one. Germline CDR1 and CDR2: SEHNR and FQNEAQ (reference sequence). V trimming: 5 bases; J trimming: 0 bases; junction bases outside the gene matches: 10. There are 16 residues in the CDR3. The data were produced by immunoSEQ multiplex PCR, yet TCRdb's version contains in-frame clones alone and is incomplete. The sample comprises over 120,000 clones, around 93% of which are singletons, and approximately 1.8% rests with the top ten. This entry is derived from a study of cytomegalovirus exposure and HLA in healthy donors. Study-wide background: The same platform as the roughly 700 first-cohort repertoires was used for the 130 or so validation repertoires, a later analysis reported.

The sequenced sample consisted of PBMCs. V gene TRBV7-9 combines with J gene TRBJ2-7, with 7 bases matching TRBD2. The receptor comes from a man in his late teens or twenties in good health and CMV-seropositive. The CDR3 protein is CASSPVGLPSSYEQYF. The CDR3 DNA is TGTGCCAGCAGCCCGGTGGGACTACCGAGCTCCTACGAGCAGTACTTC.